These T cell receptor beta chains were read from a single sample in a study of long-term antiretroviral therapy in people with HIV. Here immunoSEQ multiplex PCR was the method, and the copy in TCRdb shows in-frame clones only, minus some. Of about 34,000 clones in the sample, approximately 95% were seen once. This sample comprised unsorted PBMCs, obtained 5 to 5.5 years after starting antiretroviral therapy. The origin of the receptors is a woman in her forties or fifties with HIV. CDR3s include the opening cysteine and the closing phenylalanine or tryptophan. Fields, in order: CDR3 length, D gene, J gene, clone size, V gene, CDR3 DNA, CDR3 protein. A D gene is named only where the DNA matches it firmly. Size is stated for part of the rows, as once, few or many counts, or as a class when the clone is expanded.

>17|NA|TRBJ2-2|NA|TRBV9
TGTGCCAGCAGCGTAGGGTTCGGGAGCTATGGCACCGGGGAGCTGTTTTTT
CASSVGFGSYGTGELFF
>13|NA|TRBJ2-5|NA|TRBV18
TGTGCCAGCTCACCGATGGATCAGCAGACCCAGTACTTC
CASSPMDQQTQYF
>13|TRBD1|TRBJ2-7|NA|TRBV2
TGTGCCAGACGGACAGGGGGGTCCTACGAGCAGTACTTC
CARRTGGSYEQYF
>16|TRBD2|TRBJ2-1|NA|TRBV7-2
TGTGCCAGCAGCTTAGCCAGCGGGGGACCCTACAATGAGCAGTTCTTC
CASSLASGGPYNEQFF
>16|TRBD2|TRBJ2-3|NA|TRBV9
TGTGCCAGCAGCCGGGGAGGTAGCGGGGGCACAGATACGCAGTATTTT
CASSRGGSGGTDTQYF
>12|TRBD1|TRBJ1-1|few|TRBV27
TGTGCCAGCAAAACGACAGGGCTCGGCGCTTTCTTT
CASKTTGLGAFF
>13|NA|TRBJ2-1|NA|TRBV27
TGTGCCAGCAGTTTGAGCCGGGTGAATGAGCAGTTCTTC
CASSLSRVNEQFF
>13|NA|TRBJ1-5|NA|TRBV7-2
TGTGCCAGCAGCTCAAGGGGAAATCAGCCCCAGCATTTT
CASSSRGNQPQHF
>15|TRBD1|TRBJ1-1|NA|TRBV5-1
TGCGCCAGCAGCTTGGCCGGGACAGGGATCACTGAAGCTTTCTTT
CASSLAGTGITEAFF
>15|TRBD1|TRBJ2-7|once|TRBV7-2
TGTGCCAGCAGCCCCGACCGGGACAGGGGCTACGAGCAGTACTTC
CASSPDRDRGYEQYF
>15|TRBD2|TRBJ2-5|once|TRBV5-1
TGCGCCAGCAGCTTACTAGCGGGGGGACAAGAGACCCAGTACTTC
CASSLLAGGQETQYF
>16|NA|TRBJ1-1|NA|TRBV7-3
TGTGCCAGCAGCTCTGAAGGGGCGAGAGGGGGCACTGAAGCTTTCTTT
CASSSEGARGGTEAFF
>18|TRBD1|TRBJ2-2|few|TRBV11-3
TGTGCCAGCAGCTTACTCAGGACAGGGTTTCGGGGCACCGGGGAGCTGTTTTTT
CASSLLRTGFRGTGELFF
>15|NA|TRBJ1-1|NA|TRBV5-1
TGCGCCAGCAGCCAAAGCGGACCGAGGAACACTGAAGCTTTCTTT
CASSQSGPRNTEAFF
>14|NA|TRBJ2-3|NA|TRBV6-1
TGTGCCAGCAGTGGAAACAGCTTTACGGATACGCAGTATTTT
CASSGNSFTDTQYF
>15|NA|TRBJ1-2|NA|TRBV6-1
TGTGCCAGCAGTGAACCCAAGGTTCCCCGCTGGGGCTACACCTTC
CASSEPKVPRWGYTF
>15|NA|TRBJ2-1|NA|TRBV19
TGTGCCAGTAGTATAGTTCCCCAGCCTAACAATGAGCAGTTCTTC
CASSIVPQPNNEQFF
>14|TRBD2|TRBJ2-2|NA|TRBV11-3
TGTGCCAGCAGCTCAGCGGGGGTCGCCGGGGAGCTGTTTTTT
CASSSAGVAGELFF
>14|TRBD2|TRBJ2-5|NA|TRBV5-1
TGCGCCAGCAGCTTAGGCGGGGGTGCAGAGACCCAGTACTTC
CASSLGGGAETQYF
>12|NA|TRBJ2-7|NA|TRBV28
TGTGCCAGCAGGCGTGGGGTCTACGAGCAGTACTTC
CASRRGVYEQYF
>13|NA|TRBJ2-5|NA|TRBV11-3
TGTGCCAGCAGCTTAACCAGACAAGAGACCCAGTACTTC
CASSLTRQETQYF
>16|TRBD2|TRBJ2-7|NA|TRBV9
TGTGCCAGCAGCGGTCCGGGACTAGCGGGCTCCTACGAGCAGTACTTC
CASSGPGLAGSYEQYF
>15|TRBD1|TRBJ1-2|NA|TRBV2
TGTGCCAGCAGTGGGGCGGGACAGGGGGCGAGTGGCTACACCTTC
CASSGAGQGASGYTF
>15|NA|TRBJ2-1|NA|TRBV18
TGTGCCAGCTCACCGTCACCGGCTGGCAACAATGAGCAGTTCTTC
CASSPSPAGNNEQFF
>12|NA|TRBJ2-7|NA|TRBV29-1
TGCAGCGTTGAAACAGGGCCTTACGAGCAGTACTTC
CSVETGPYEQYF
>12|NA|TRBJ2-7|NA|TRBV2
TGTGCCAGCAGGACACAAACCTACGAGCAGTACTTC
CASRTQTYEQYF
>14|TRBD1|TRBJ2-7|NA|TRBV30
TGTGCCTGGAGAAAGGGGACAGTCCGCTCCGAGCAGTACTTC
CAWRKGTVRSEQYF
>15|TRBD2|TRBJ2-7|NA|TRBV5-1
TGCGCCAGCAGCACGGGGACTAGCGGGGCCTACGAGCAGTACTTC
CASSTGTSGAYEQYF
>15|NA|TRBJ1-3|NA|TRBV6-5
TGTGCCAGCAGTTACTCGAGAGGGACTGAAAACACCATATATTTT
CASSYSRGTENTIYF
>14|TRBD1|TRBJ2-7|NA|TRBV4-3
TGCGCCAGCAGCCAAGGGACAGGGACTTACGAGCAGTACTTC
CASSQGTGTYEQYF
>14|NA|TRBJ2-7|NA|TRBV6-1
TGTGCCAGCAGACGATCCTCTCGCGCCCACGAGCAGTACTTC
CASRRSSRAHEQYF
>13|NA|TRBJ2-5|NA|TRBV7-3
TGTGCCAGCAGCTTAAACTCCCGGGAGACCCAGTACTTC
CASSLNSRETQYF
>16|NA|TRBJ2-2|NA|TRBV10-1
TGCGCCAGCAGTGGGAGGGGGGGGCGAGGCACCGGGGAGCTGTTTTTT
CASSGRGGRGTGELFF
>13|TRBD1|TRBJ1-2|NA|TRBV10-3
TGTGCCAGTACAGGGGGTTCTAACTATGGCTACACCTTC
CASTGGSNYGYTF
>15|TRBD1|TRBJ2-5|once|TRBV30
TGTGCCTGGAGTGTTAGGACAGGGGTTCGGGAGACCCAGTACTTC
CAWSVRTGVRETQYF